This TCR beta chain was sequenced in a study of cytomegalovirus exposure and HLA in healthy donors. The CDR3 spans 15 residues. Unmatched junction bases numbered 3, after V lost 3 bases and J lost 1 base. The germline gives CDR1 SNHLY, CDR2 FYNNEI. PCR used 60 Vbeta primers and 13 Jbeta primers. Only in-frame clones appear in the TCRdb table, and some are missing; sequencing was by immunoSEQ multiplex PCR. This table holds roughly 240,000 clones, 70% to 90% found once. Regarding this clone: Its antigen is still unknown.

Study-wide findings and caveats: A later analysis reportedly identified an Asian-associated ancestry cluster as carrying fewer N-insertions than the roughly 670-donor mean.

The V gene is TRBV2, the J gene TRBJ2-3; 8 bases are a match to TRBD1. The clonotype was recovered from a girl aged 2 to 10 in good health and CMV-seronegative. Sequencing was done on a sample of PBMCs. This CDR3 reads CASSDTGGRTDTQYF. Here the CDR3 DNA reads TGTGCCAGCAGTGATACAGGGGGACGCACAGATACGCAGTATTTT.